This T cell receptor (beta chain) was sequenced for a study of T cells in localized non-small cell lung cancer. Study-wide results and caveats: A median of 57 of the top 100 tumor clones appeared in adjacent lung, which was paired and uninvolved. Those with higher blood T cell density had longer overall survival.

Only in-frame clones appear in the TCRdb table, and some are missing; sequencing was by immunoSEQ multiplex PCR. The sample contains 25,000 to 35,000 clones, roughly 87% of which appear only once. Germline CDR1 SGHTA, CDR2 FQGNSA. The V and J ends lost 1 base and 7 bases respectively, with 8 bases between them. This CDR3 has 13 amino acids. For this clone: Its antigen remains unknown.

The gene calls are TRBV7-2 and TRBJ1-5; D is perhaps TRBD1 (5 bases). This TCR was recovered from a male donor at least 60 years old with stage I lung adenocarcinoma. Specimen: peripheral blood, collected before any cancer treatment. The DNA of the CDR3 is TGTGCCAGCAGCTTAGTGGGGGGGCAGCCCCAGCATTTT. It is translated as CASSLVGGQPQHF.